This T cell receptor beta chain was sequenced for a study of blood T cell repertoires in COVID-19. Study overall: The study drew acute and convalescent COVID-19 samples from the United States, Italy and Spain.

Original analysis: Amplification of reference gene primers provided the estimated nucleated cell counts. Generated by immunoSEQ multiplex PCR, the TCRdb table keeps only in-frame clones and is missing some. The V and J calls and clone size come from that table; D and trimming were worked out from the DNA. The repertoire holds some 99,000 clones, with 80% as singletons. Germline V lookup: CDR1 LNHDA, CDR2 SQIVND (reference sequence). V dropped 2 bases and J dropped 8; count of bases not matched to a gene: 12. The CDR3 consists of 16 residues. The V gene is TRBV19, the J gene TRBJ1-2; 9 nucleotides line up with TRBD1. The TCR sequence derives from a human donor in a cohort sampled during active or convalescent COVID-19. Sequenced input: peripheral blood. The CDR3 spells CASSIIYLGTGYGYTF. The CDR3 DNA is TGTGCCAGTAGTATAATTTACCTCGGGACAGGGTACGGCTACACCTTC.